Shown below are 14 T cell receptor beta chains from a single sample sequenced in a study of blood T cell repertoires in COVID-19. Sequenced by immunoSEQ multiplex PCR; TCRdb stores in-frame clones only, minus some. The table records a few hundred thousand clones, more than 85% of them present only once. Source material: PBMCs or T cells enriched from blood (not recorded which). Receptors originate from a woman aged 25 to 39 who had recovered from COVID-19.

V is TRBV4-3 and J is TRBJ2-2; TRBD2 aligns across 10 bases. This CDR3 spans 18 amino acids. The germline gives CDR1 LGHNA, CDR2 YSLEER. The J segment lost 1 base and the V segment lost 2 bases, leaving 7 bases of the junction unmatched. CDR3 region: CASSQRPIAGGNTGELFF. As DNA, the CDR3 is TGCGCCAGCAGCCAACGGCCTATAGCGGGGGGGAACACCGGGGAGCTGTTTTTT.

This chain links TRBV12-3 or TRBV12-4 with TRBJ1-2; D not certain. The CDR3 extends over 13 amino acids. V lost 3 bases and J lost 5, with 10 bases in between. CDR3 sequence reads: CASSLAEMYGYTF. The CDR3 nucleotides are TGTGCCAGCAGTTTGGCGGAGATGTATGGCTACACCTTC.

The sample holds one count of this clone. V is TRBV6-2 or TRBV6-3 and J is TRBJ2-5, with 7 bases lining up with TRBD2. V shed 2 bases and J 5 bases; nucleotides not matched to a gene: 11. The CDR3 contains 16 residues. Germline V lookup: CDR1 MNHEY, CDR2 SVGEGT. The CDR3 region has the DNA TGTGCCAGCAGTTACCCCTCCCCCGGGGGAGGGGAGACCCAGTACTTC. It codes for CASSYPSPGGGETQYF.

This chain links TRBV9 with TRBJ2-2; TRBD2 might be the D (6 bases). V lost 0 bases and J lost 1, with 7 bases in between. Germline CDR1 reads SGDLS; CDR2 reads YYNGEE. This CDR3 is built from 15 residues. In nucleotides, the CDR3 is TGTGCCAGCAGCGTAGGACTAGGGAACACCGGGGAGCTGTTTTTT. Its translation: CASSVGLGNTGELFF.

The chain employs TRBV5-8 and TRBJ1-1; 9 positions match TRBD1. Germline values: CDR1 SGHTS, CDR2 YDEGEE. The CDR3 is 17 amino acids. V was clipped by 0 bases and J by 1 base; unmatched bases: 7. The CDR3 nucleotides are TGTGCCAGCAGCTTGGTACAGGGGGCATTAAGGAACACTGAAGCTTTCTTT. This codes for CASSLVQGALRNTEAFF. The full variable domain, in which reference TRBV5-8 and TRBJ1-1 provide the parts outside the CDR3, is EAGVTQSPTHLIKTRGQQATLRCSPISGHTSVYWYQQALGLGLQFLLWYDEGEERNRGNFPPRFSGRQFPNYSSELNVNALELEDSALYLCASSLVQGALRNTEAFFGQGTRLTVV.

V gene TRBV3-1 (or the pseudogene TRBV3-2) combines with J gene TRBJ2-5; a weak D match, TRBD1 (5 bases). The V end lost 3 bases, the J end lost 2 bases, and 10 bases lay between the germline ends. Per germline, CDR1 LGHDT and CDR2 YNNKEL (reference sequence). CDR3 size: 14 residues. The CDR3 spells CASSHRAVQETQYF. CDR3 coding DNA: TGTGCCAGCAGCCACAGGGCTGTGCAAGAGACCCAGTACTTC.

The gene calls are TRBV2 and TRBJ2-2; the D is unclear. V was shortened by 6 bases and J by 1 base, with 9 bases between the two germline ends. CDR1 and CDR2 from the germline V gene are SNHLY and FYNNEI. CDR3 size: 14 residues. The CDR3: CASRVAGNTGELFF. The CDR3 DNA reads TGTGCCAGCAGGGTTGCAGGGAACACCGGGGAGCTGTTTTTT.

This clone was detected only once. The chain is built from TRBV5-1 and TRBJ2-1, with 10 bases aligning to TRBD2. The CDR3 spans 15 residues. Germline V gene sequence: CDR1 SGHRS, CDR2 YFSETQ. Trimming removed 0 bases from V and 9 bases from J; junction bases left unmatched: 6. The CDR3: CASSLELAGRGEQFF. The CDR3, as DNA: TGCGCCAGCAGCTTGGAACTAGCGGGAAGGGGTGAGCAGTTCTTC.

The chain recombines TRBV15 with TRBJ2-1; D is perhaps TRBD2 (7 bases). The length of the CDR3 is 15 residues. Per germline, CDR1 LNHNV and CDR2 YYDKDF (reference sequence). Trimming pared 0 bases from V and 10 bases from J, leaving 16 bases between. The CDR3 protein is CATSREVGGLGEQFF. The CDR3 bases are TGTGCCACCAGCAGAGAAGTGGGGGGGCTTGGAGAGCAGTTCTTC.

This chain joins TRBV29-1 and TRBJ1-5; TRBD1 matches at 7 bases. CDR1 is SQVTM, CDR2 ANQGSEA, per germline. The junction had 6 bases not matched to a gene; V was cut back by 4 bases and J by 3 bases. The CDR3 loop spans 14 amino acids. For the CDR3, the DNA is TGCAGCGTTGGGGGGGACAGCAACAATCAGCCCCAGCATTTT. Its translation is CSVGGDSNNQPQHF.

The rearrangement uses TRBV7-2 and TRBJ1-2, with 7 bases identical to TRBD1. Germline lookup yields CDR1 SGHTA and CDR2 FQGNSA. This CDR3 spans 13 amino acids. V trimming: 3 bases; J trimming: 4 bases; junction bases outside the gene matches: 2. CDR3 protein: CASSFPGGYGYTF. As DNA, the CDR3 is TGTGCCAGCAGCTTCCCAGGGGGCTATGGCTACACCTTC.

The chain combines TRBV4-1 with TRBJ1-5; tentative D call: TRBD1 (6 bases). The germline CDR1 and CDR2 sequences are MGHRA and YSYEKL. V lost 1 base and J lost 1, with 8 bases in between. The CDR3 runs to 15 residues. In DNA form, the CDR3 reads TGCGCCAGCAGCCAAGGAGGGGGAAGCAATCAGCCCCAGCATTTT. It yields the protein CASSQGGGSNQPQHF.

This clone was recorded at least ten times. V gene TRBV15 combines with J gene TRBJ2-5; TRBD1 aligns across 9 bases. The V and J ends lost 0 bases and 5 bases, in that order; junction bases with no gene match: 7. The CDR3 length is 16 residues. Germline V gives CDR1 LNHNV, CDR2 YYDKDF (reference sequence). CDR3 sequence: CATSRDLGTGSETQYF. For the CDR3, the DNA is TGTGCCACCAGCAGAGATCTAGGGACAGGGTCCGAGACCCAGTACTTC.

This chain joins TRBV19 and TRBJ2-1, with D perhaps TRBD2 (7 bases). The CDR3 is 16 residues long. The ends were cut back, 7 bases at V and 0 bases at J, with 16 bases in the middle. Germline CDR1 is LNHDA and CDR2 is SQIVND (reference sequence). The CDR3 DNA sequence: TGTGCCAGTACCCCGAGGGGGGGGCTCTCCTACAATGAGCAGTTCTTC. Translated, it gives CASTPRGGLSYNEQFF.